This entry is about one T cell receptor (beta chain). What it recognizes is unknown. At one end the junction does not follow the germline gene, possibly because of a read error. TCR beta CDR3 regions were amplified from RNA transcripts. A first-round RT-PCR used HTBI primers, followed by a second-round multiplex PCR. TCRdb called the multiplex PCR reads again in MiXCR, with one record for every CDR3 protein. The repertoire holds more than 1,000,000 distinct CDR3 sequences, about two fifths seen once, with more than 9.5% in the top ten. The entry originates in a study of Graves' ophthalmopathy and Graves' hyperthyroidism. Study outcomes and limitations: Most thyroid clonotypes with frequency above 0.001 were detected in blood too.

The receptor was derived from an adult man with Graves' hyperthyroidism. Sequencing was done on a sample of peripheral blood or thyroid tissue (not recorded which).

The CDR3 DNA sequence: TGCGCCAGCAGCTTGGGAGGCGGGGGTGGGGACTACGAGCATTACTTC. Its protein product is CASSLGGGGGDYEHYF. The rearrangement uses TRBV5-1 and TRBJ2-7, with TRBD2 matching over 7 bases. This CDR3 is built from 16 residues. Per the germline V gene, CDR1 is SGHRS and CDR2 is YFSETQ.